Listed below are T cell receptor beta chains from one sample, sequenced in a study of T cells after yellow fever vaccination. MiXCR was run by TCRdb on the 5' RACE reads, yielding one entry per CDR3 protein. There are 320,000 or so distinct CDR3 sequences in the sample; about 7.8% occur only once, and 17% lies in the top ten. The starting material was PBMCs, obtained about 41 days after the first yellow fever vaccination. These receptors were collected from a man aged 18-30 years who received the YFV17D yellow fever vaccine. Each CDR3 is given without its conserved first and last residue.

TRBV12-3/TRBV12-4,ASSSQGGGDTQY
TRBV9,ASSVMGRAYNEQF
TRBV20-1,SVPRTQGNTIY
TRBV20-1,SASRPSGSSYNEQF
TRBV5-1,ASSSGTPQETQY
TRBV7-9,ASSYWGMNTEAF
TRBV21-1,ASSITIILSEENDEQY
TRBV29-1,SHRRVNRETQY
TRBV10-3,AISAQEQFTEAF
TRBV7-2,ASSLYWGNQPQH
TRBV7-2,ASSLAFKLKRGQGSGYGYT
TRBV24-1,ATSDWTSTDTQY
TRBV7-8,ASSLGPQGARETQY
TRBV21-1,ASSRRPPAGGIQETQY
TRBV30,AWSSDVYEQY
TRBV29-1,SVGLITDTQY
TRBV5-1,ASSSEPGPTGGADTQY
TRBV12-3/TRBV12-4,ASSLGGDTGYT
TRBV7-3,ASSPDPPAGELF
TRBV12-3/TRBV12-4,ASRSTGRNTEAF
TRBV6-1,ASSRTTGSSGNTIY
TRBV5-6,ASSLGELWTDTQY
TRBV5-1,ASSLGTGRIEQY
TRBV20-1,SARAWGNRLGYT
TRBV18,ASSPNDSSGNTIY
TRBV12-3/TRBV12-4,ASSRDREPAPLH